Presented here are 14 T cell receptor beta chains from one specimen sequenced in a study of blood T cell repertoires in COVID-19. The repertoire was sequenced with immunoSEQ multiplex PCR; TCRdb's copy has only in-frame clones and lacks some. This sample has 150,000 to 200,000 clones, with 85% to 95% found just once. Sequenced material: peripheral blood. These receptors were taken from a woman aged 55-69 years with COVID-19, enrolled during active disease.

The V gene is TRBV7-3, the J gene TRBJ2-4; D might be TRBD1 (6 bases). V lost 4 bases and J lost 6, with 13 bases in between. Germline V gene data show CDR1 as SGHTA and CDR2 as FQGTGA. The CDR3 loop spans 14 amino acids. CDR3 bases: TGTGCCAGCAGCTCCGGAATGACAGGAAACATTCAGTACTTC. Translated: CASSSGMTGNIQYF.

The genes are TRBV5-4 and TRBJ1-2; 8 bases line up with TRBD1. Germline-derived CDR1 and CDR2 are SGHNT and YYREEE (reference sequence). The CDR3 has 16 amino acids. After removal of 2 bases from V and 4 bases from J, the junction contained 10 bases not matched to a gene. The CDR3 nucleotides are TGTGCCAGCAGCTTAGATCCCGGGACAGGCTTCTATGGCTACACCTTC. This codes for CASSLDPGTGFYGYTF.

This sequence joins TRBV27 and TRBJ2-1; D might be TRBD2 (6 bases). The ends were cut back, 3 bases at V and 1 base at J, with 7 bases in the middle. Germline V CDR1 and CDR2: MNHEY, SMNVEV (reference sequence). There are 14 residues in the CDR3. The CDR3: CASSLEGSYNEQFF. The CDR3 DNA is TGTGCCAGCAGTTTGGAGGGGTCCTACAATGAGCAGTTCTTC.

The chain has TRBV6-5 and TRBJ1-5, with TRBD1 identical over 9 bases. V gave up 6 bases and J gave up 4 bases; unmatched junction bases: 4. Germline-derived CDR1 and CDR2 are MNHEY and SVGAGI. The CDR3 contains 14 residues. CDR3 protein: CASSGTGFNQPQHF. The CDR3 DNA follows: TGTGCCAGCAGCGGGACAGGGTTTAATCAGCCCCAGCATTTT.

V is TRBV29-1 and J is TRBJ2-3, with D tentatively TRBD1 (5 bases). Germline assignment: CDR1 SQVTM and CDR2 ANQGSEA. With 3 bases removed from V and 2 bases from J, the gap between germline ends came to 12 bases. The CDR3 contains 14 residues. CDR3 protein: CSVEGRVATDTQYF. The DNA of the CDR3 is TGCAGCGTTGAGGGCAGGGTGGCCACAGATACGCAGTATTTT.

CDR3 sequence reads: CATSRGGEDSNQPQHF. DNA for the CDR3: TGTGCCACCAGCAGAGGGGGGGAAGATAGCAATCAGCCCCAGCATTTT. The chain joins TRBV15 to TRBJ1-5, with a possible D match to TRBD1 (5 bases). The V end lost 1 base, the J end lost 0 bases, and 10 bases lay between the germline ends. Germline lookup yields CDR1 LNHNV and CDR2 YYDKDF (reference sequence). This CDR3 comprises 16 residues.

This chain joins TRBV7-3 and TRBJ2-6; possibly TRBD2 for D (5 bases). Germline CDR1 SGHTA, CDR2 FQGTGA. Trimming cost V 5 bases and J 6 bases, with 11 bases left between them. The CDR3 has 14 amino acids. CDR3 DNA: TGTGCCAGCAGCCAAGGAGGAGCGGCCAACGTCCTGACTTTC. Its translation: CASSQGGAANVLTF.

This clone was observed a single time. This chain uses TRBV28 with TRBJ2-2, with 8 bases matching TRBD1. The CDR3 contains 17 residues. Germline loops: CDR1 MDHEN, CDR2 SYDVKM. V was pared by 2 bases and J by 2 bases, with 7 bases of the junction left unmatched. This chain's CDR3 is CASSLQAGGFNTGELFF. As DNA, the CDR3 is TGTGCCAGCAGTTTACAGGCAGGGGGCTTCAACACCGGGGAGCTGTTTTTT.

This chain links TRBV5-1 with TRBJ2-5; TRBD2 agrees at 9 bases. The CDR3 is 14 residues long. J gave up 4 bases and V 4 bases, and 5 bases lay outside the gene matches. CDR1 is SGHRS, CDR2 YFSETQ, per germline. CDR3 sequence: CASSPGTSPETQYF. Written as DNA, the CDR3 is TGCGCCAGCAGCCCAGGGACTAGCCCAGAGACCCAGTACTTC.

The J gene is TRBJ1-1, the V gene TRBV4-3; TRBD1 might be the D (5 bases). This CDR3 region has 14 residues. The germline V and J ends were trimmed by 3 bases and 5 bases, with 13 bases remaining between them. The germline gives CDR1 LGHNA, CDR2 YSLEER. CDR3 sequence (DNA): TGCGCCAGCAGCCACGGCGGGGGAGAGACTGAAGCTTTCTTT. Translated, it gives CASSHGGGETEAFF.

The chain combines TRBV19 with TRBJ1-1; D may be TRBD1 (5 bases). V dropped 6 bases and J dropped 3 bases, with 8 bases sitting between them. Germline CDR1 and CDR2: LNHDA and SQIVND (reference sequence). The CDR3 totals 12 residues. CDR3 sequence reads: CASRGGDTEAFF. The CDR3 bases are TGTGCCAGTAGGGGGGGGGACACTGAAGCTTTCTTT. Full variable domain (missing parts from reference TRBV19 and TRBJ1-1): DGGITQSPKYLFRKEGQNVTLSCEQNLNHDAMYWYRQDPGQGLRLIYYSQIVNDFQKGDIAEGYSVSREKKESFPLTVTSAQKNPTAFYLCASRGGDTEAFFGQGTRLTVV.

The chain couples TRBV6-1 to TRBJ1-2; possible D gene TRBD1, 6 bases. V gave up 0 bases and J gave up 1 base, with 9 bases separating them. This CDR3 has 15 residues. From germline, CDR1 is MNHNS and CDR2 SASEGT. CDR3 in DNA: TGTGCCAGCAGTGAAGCTCGCAGGGGTAACTATGGCTACACCTTC. It translates to CASSEARRGNYGYTF.

The chain uses TRBV19 and TRBJ1-2; 7 positions match TRBD1. J gave up 7 bases and V 10 bases, and 18 bases lay outside the gene matches. This CDR3 region has 15 residues. Germline loops: CDR1 LNHDA, CDR2 SQIVND (reference sequence). CDR3 loop: CATTTGTATGLGYTF. CDR3 coding DNA: TGTGCCACCACAACCGGGACAGCAACTGGGCTTGGCTACACCTTC.

The chain recombines TRBV5-6 with TRBJ2-5, with 10 bases that match TRBD1. V shed 2 bases and J 0 bases; nucleotides not matched to a gene: 10. Per the germline V gene, CDR1 is SGHDT and CDR2 is YYEEEE. The length of the CDR3 is 18 residues. This CDR3 reads CASSFSGTGVPNQETQYF. Written as DNA, the CDR3 is TGTGCCAGCAGCTTTTCCGGGACAGGGGTTCCCAACCAAGAGACCCAGTACTTC.